This T cell receptor beta chain was captured in a study of CD8 T cells in ankylosing spondylitis (dated by TCRdb to 2015 to 2018). Background on the whole study: T cell receptor beta repertoires were profiled in healthy donors and ankylosing spondylitis patients so that disease-linked TCR variants could be found. The full study cohort was made up of 20 to 25 ankylosing spondylitis patients and 108 healthy donors. Peripheral blood was sampled, and synovial fluid was additionally collected from ankylosing spondylitis patients. The full study reports these points: Some motif variants were previously reported in synovial fluid and blood of reactive arthritis patients, suggesting common disease-initiation mechanisms. The disease-linked clones were reported as significantly enriched in matched synovial fluid samples from ankylosing spondylitis patients. Blood from ankylosing spondylitis patients appeared to be characterized by a TCR beta motif composed of about eight highly homologous amino acid variants. The disease-linked clones showed a CD8+ phenotype and occurred at relatively low frequencies in peripheral blood.

Trimming takes 5 bases off V and 4 bases off J; junction bases not matched to a gene: 8. From the cysteine up to the phenylalanine, the CDR3 has a length of 14 residues. Of all the DNA, just the CDR3 is kept, 42 bases in frame from base 1. The germline V gene (reference sequence) gives CDR1 as DFQATT and CDR2 as SNEGSKA. Concerning this clonotype itself: Its antigen is still unknown. Base qualities are not at hand, and no much larger clone is one base apart.

Sequencing relied on an Illumina HiSeq 2500. Quantitative 5'-RACE with molecular barcodes was the method used to prepare the TCR beta libraries. The paper's data handling went like this. A new computational method based on a probabilistic model of VDJ rearrangement was used to identify disease-linked TCR variants. TCRdb trimmed public reads at Q25 via fastp, called clones via MiXCR and kept in-frame beta chains. CDR3 protein duplicates are merged, each entry listing the most common genes and DNA. None of the V and J calls come from the authors' own analysis; TCRdb made them. The sample data list around 130,000 distinct CDR3 sequences, and roughly 15% of these were observed just once. Under 3% of the sample is taken by the ten largest.

This receptor was obtained from a female donor with ankylosing spondylitis or in good health (not recorded which). The sequence joins TRBV20-1 to TRBJ2-1; TRBD2 matches 7 bases in the middle. The sequenced sample consisted of blood, either unsorted or a sorted T cell fraction (not recorded which). The CDR3 sequence is CSASGGGPYNEQFF. The nucleotide sequence reads TGCAGTGCTTCCGGGGGAGGGCCGTACAATGAGCAGTTCTTC.